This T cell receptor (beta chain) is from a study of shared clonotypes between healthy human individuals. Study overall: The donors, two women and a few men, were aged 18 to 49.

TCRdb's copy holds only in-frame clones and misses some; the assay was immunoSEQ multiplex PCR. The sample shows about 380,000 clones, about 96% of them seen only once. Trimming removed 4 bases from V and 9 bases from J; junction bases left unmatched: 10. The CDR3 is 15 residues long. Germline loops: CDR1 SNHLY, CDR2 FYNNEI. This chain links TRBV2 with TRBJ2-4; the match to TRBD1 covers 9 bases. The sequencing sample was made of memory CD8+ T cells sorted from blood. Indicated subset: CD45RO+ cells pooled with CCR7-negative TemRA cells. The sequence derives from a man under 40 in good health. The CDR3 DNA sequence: TGTGCCAGCAGTGCCTCGGGACAGGGAATGGGCATTCAGTACTTC. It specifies CASSASGQGMGIQYF.